A selection of T cell receptor beta chains follows, all from one sample in a study. TCRdb reprocessed the RT-PCR reads with MiXCR, giving one entry per CDR3 protein. The sample shows around 700,000 distinct CDR3 sequences, over 12% of them seen only once. Sequenced: memory CD4+ T cells from blood. All receptors come from a female donor in good health, serving as a healthy control. Each CDR3 is given with its conserved first and last residue. A D gene is named only where the DNA matches it firmly. Size is stated for part of the rows, as once, few or many counts, or as a class when the clone is expanded.

TRBV7-2	few	TRBD1	TRBJ2-3	TGTGCCAGCAGCCCGATCGGACAGGGTGTAGATACGCAGTATTTT	CASSPIGQGVDTQYF
TRBV28	-	-	TRBJ2-7	TGTGCCAGCACCTCGATAAACGAGCAGTACTTC	CASTSINEQYF
TRBV20-1	few	-	TRBJ2-7	TGCAGTGCTAGAGGTACGGCAGGTGAGCAGTACTTC	CSARGTAGEQYF
TRBV9	-	TRBD1	TRBJ2-7	TGTGCCAGCAGCGTAGCGGCGCAGGGGGCCGAGCAGTACTTC	CASSVAAQGAEQYF
TRBV6-4	-	TRBD1	TRBJ2-7	TGTGCCAGCAGTCCGGGACAGGCGTCGGGCGAGCAGTACTTC	CASSPGQASGEQYF
TRBV3-1	few	-	TRBJ2-2	TGTGCCAGCAGCCAAGGATGGGCCTCCACCGGGGAGCTGTTTTTT	CASSQGWASTGELFF
TRBV6-5	-	-	TRBJ1-1	TGTGCCAGCAATCAAAGGGGATCGGTGAACACTGAAGCTTTCTTT	CASNQRGSVNTEAFF
TRBV10-3	many	-	TRBJ2-5	TGTGCCATCAGTGGAGCTAACCAAGAGACCCAGTACTTC	CAISGANQETQYF
TRBV20-1	few	-	TRBJ1-1	TGCAGTGCTAGGGCAGGGAGCAAAGAAGCTTTCTTT	CSARAGSKEAFF
TRBV20-1	few	TRBD2	TRBJ2-1	TGCAGTGCCGACGTTGGGCCTAGCGGGGGAAATGAGCAGTTCTTC	CSADVGPSGGNEQFF
TRBV24-1	few	-	TRBJ2-1	TGTGCCACCAGTGAAAAAAAGGTGGCTGCACCCTACAATGAGCAGTTCTTC	CATSEKKVAAPYNEQFF
TRBV20-1	-	-	TRBJ1-1	TGCAGTGTGGCGAAAACTGCTAACACTGAAGCTTTCTTT	CSVAKTANTEAFF
TRBV6-6	few	TRBD2	TRBJ2-3	TGTGCCAGCAGCCGCGGGAGTTGGGCAGATACGCAGTATTTT	CASSRGSWADTQYF
TRBV11-1	-	-	TRBJ1-2	TGTGCCAGCAGCTTATCTCGCCAGTCCTATGGCTACACCTTC	CASSLSRQSYGYTF
TRBV7-6	few	-	TRBJ1-6	TGTGCCAGCAGCTTAGCGGCGACAGGAAATTCACCCCTCCACTTT	CASSLAATGNSPLHF
TRBV29-1	-	-	TRBJ2-7	TGCAGCGTTGACGGTCAGGACCCTCTCGAGCAGTACTTC	CSVDGQDPLEQYF
TRBV28	-	TRBD2	TRBJ2-1	TGTGCCAGCGTACGAGCGGGAGGGGGACGCTACAATGAGCAGTTCTTC	CASVRAGGGRYNEQFF
TRBV6-5	few	-	TRBJ2-3	TGTGCCAGCAGTTACTCGCCCCCTGGCAGCGGGGATACGCAGTATTTT	CASSYSPPGSGDTQYF
TRBV9	-	-	TRBJ2-5	TGTGCCAGCAGCAGGGGTACGCTTTTTGAAGAGACCCAGTACTTC	CASSRGTLFEETQYF
TRBV12-3/TRBV12-4	-	-	TRBJ1-1	TGTGCCAGCAGTTTGCTCAAGAACACTGAAGCTTTCTTT	CASSLLKNTEAFF
TRBV21-1	few	-	TRBJ2-2	TGTGCCAGCAGCACATGCAGGGTATCCGGGGAGCTGTTTTTT	CASSTCRVSGELFF
TRBV6-5	-	-	TRBJ2-1	TGTGCCAGCGCCGGATCTCGGGGGCGGAATGAGCAGTTCTTC	CASAGSRGRNEQFF
TRBV18	-	-	TRBJ1-5	TGTGCCAGCTCCCAGTTGGGGAAGGGGAGTCAGCCCCAGCATTTT	CASSQLGKGSQPQHF
TRBV18	-	-	TRBJ1-5	TGTGCCAGCTCACCCAACAGGGATAGCAATCAGCCCCAGCATTTT	CASSPNRDSNQPQHF
TRBV28	-	-	TRBJ1-2	TGTGTCAGCGTCGGGGGGGGCACCCCCTTTTCGGCTAACTATGGCTACACCTTC	CVSVGGGTPFSANYGYTF
TRBV7-2	-	TRBD2	TRBJ2-4	TGTGCCAGCAGTTCTAGCGGGATCGGCATTCAGTACTTC	CASSSSGIGIQYF
TRBV6-5	many	-	TRBJ2-2	TGTGCCAGCAGTTACTCGCTGACCTTGAACACCGGGGAGCTGTTTTTT	CASSYSLTLNTGELFF
TRBV5-4	-	-	TRBJ1-1	TGTGCCAGCAGCCTGCAAACGGGGGTCGGCACTGAAGCTTTCTTT	CASSLQTGVGTEAFF
TRBV7-2	-	TRBD1	TRBJ1-5	TGTGCCAGCAGCTCCGGGACAGGGAGTCAGCCCCAGCATTTT	CASSSGTGSQPQHF
TRBV7-2	many	-	TRBJ2-7	TGTGCCAGCAGCGCCAACCCGGAGTTCTACGAGCAGTACTTC	CASSANPEFYEQYF
TRBV18	few	-	TRBJ2-7	TGTGCCAGCTCCCAATCAGAGGCCTCCGAGCAGTACTTC	CASSQSEASEQYF
TRBV10-3	many	TRBD2	TRBJ2-1	TGTGCCATCAGCTCGGGACTAGCGGGATACAATGAGCAGTTCTTC	CAISSGLAGYNEQFF
TRBV14	-	TRBD1	TRBJ2-7	TGTGCCAGCAGCCAAACCGACAGGGACGAGCAGTACTTC	CASSQTDRDEQYF